These 5 T cell receptor beta chains originate from one sample sequenced in a study of T cells in Graves' hyperthyroidism and ophthalmopathy (dated by TCRdb to about 2019). Library method: multiplex PCR. Reads for this sample came from an Illumina HiSeq 2000. The TCR beta CDR3 regions were amplified from the RNA transcripts. For the first round of RT-PCR on the TCR CDR3, the HTBI primer set was used together with the Qiagen OneStep RT-PCR kit. Clones were called with MiXCR by TCRdb after fastp trimmed the public reads at Q25, and only in-frame beta chains were retained. Each entry merges the rows of one CDR3 protein and shows their most common DNA and genes. Here the sample has about 200,000 distinct CDR3 sequences; approximately 16% occur a single time. The top ten clones comprise roughly 50% of the sample. The sample consisted of blood. These TCRs come from a woman in her 50s with Graves' hyperthyroidism.

This clonotype was seen at least ten times. This chain uses TRBV9 with TRBJ2-7; D is possibly TRBD2 (5 bases). Germline V gives CDR1 SGDLS, CDR2 YYNGEE. The CDR3 has 13 amino acids. Trimming took off 2 bases at V and 3 bases at J, with 9 bases between the two ends. The CDR3, as DNA: TGTGCCAGCAGCGTTGGGGAGAACTACGAGCAGTACTTC. Its protein product is CASSVGENYEQYF.

This clonotype came up a few times. The V gene is TRBV30, the J gene TRBJ2-1; 15 positions match TRBD2. The germline V gene encodes CDR1 GTSNPN and CDR2 SVGIG (reference sequence). The trim removed 5 bases at V and 9 bases at J, leaving 8 bases unmatched. The CDR3 is made up of 15 amino acids. The CDR3 here is CAWAGLAGGWGEQFF. The CDR3 DNA follows: TGTGCCTGGGCGGGACTAGCGGGAGGATGGGGTGAGCAGTTCTTC.

Many counts were recorded for this clonotype. V and J are TRBV20-1 and TRBJ2-1; 8 bases are shared with TRBD1. This CDR3 comprises 15 residues. J lost 0 bases, V lost 2 bases, and 3 bases had no gene match. Germline V CDR1 and CDR2: DFQATT, SNEGSKA (reference sequence). The CDR3 spells CSARRQGISYNEQFF. CDR3 bases: TGCAGTGCTAGAAGACAGGGGATCTCCTACAATGAGCAGTTCTTC.

Worth noting for this clonotype: It may be a read error: a sequence one base away is much more abundant. The chain is built from TRBV6-2 or TRBV6-3 and TRBJ2-1, with 9 nucleotides matching TRBD1. V trimming: 7 bases; J trimming: 8 bases; junction bases outside the gene matches: 12. CDR1 is MNHEY, CDR2 SVGEGT, per germline. This CDR3 comprises 15 residues. CDR3 bases: TGTGCCAGCATTACGACCGGGACAGGGACGGATGAGCAGTTCTTC. Translated: CASITTGTGTDEQFF.

This clonotype has a count of ten or more. The chain uses TRBV12-3 or TRBV12-4 and TRBJ2-5, with no clear D. The CDR3 is 15 amino acids. Trimming took 3 bases from V and 2 from J, leaving 13 bases between them. Here the CDR3 reads CASSFRPPQQETQYF. In DNA, the CDR3 is TGTGCCAGCAGTTTTAGGCCCCCTCAGCAAGAGACCCAGTACTTC.